This record covers a single T cell receptor (beta chain). As yet, its antigen is unknown. The sample belongs to a study of spatial heterogeneity in lung cancer. Background on the study: Detection of beta-chain sequences consistently exceeded that of alpha-chain sequences. The study, taken as a whole, reports: Ubiquitous expanded tumor TCRs surfaced in blood more at resection than they did at follow-up.

The CDR3 is made up of 13 amino acids. Deletions cut 4 bases from V and 5 bases from J, with 11 bases between. Germline values: CDR1 SGHRS, CDR2 YFSETQ. Each CDR3 protein is one row after TCRdb ran MiXCR on the 5' RACE reads. The sample holds 51,000 or so distinct CDR3 sequences; around 7% are singletons and the top ten take roughly 35%. The time point here: blood at routine non-recurrence follow-up after resection. Researchers sequenced whole RNA taken from tumor, nontumor lung or frozen PBMC without sorting. The rearrangement uses TRBV5-1 and TRBJ2-3; a weak D match, TRBD1 (6 bases). The sequences come from PBMCs, collected at follow-up. The sequence derives from a female donor with early-stage non-small cell lung cancer. In DNA form, the CDR3 reads TGCGCCAGCAGCCTACAGGGTGGAGATACGCAGTATTTT. Translating it yields CASSLQGGDTQYF.